A single sample is the source of the 22 T cell receptor beta chains below, sequenced in a study of T-cell reconstitution after alpha-beta-depleted transplantation in children. This sample's TCRbeta library carried unique molecular identifier barcodes. TCRdb used MiXCR to reprocess the PCR reads, holding one entry per CDR3 protein. This table holds around 230,000 distinct CDR3 sequences, roughly 15% found once. The source material was PBMCs, mostly from graft donor cells, sampled 360 days after TCRalphabeta/CD19-depleted stem cell transplant. These receptor sequences come from a male patient aged 2-15 years who had a stem cell transplant for acute lymphoblastic leukemia, so the T cells may come from the graft donor.

CDR3 sequence reads: CASKSGQLTGELFF. In DNA, the CDR3 is TGTGCCAGCAAAAGTGGACAGCTCACCGGGGAGCTGTTTTTT. The J gene is TRBJ2-2, the V gene TRBV12-3 or TRBV12-4, with D perhaps TRBD1 (6 bases). This CDR3 spans 14 amino acids. Between the trimmed V and J ends, which lost 7 bases and 4 bases, there was a span of 13 bases.

The rearrangement links TRBV6-1 to TRBJ2-5; 7 bases agree with TRBD2. The CDR3 sequence is 16 residues long. Germline V CDR1 and CDR2: MNHNS, SASEGT. With V trimmed by 0 bases and J by 1 base, 5 bases remained unmatched. CDR3 in amino acids: CASSEATWGGQETQYF. The CDR3 DNA reads TGTGCCAGCAGTGAAGCAACGTGGGGGGGCCAAGAGACCCAGTACTTC.

This clonotype was seen a few times. The chain is built from TRBV27 and TRBJ1-1; 9 nucleotides match TRBD1. Germline-derived CDR1 and CDR2 are MNHEY and SMNVEV (reference sequence). The junction had 16 bases not matched to a gene; V was cut back by 4 bases and J by 4 bases. This CDR3 has 18 amino acids. In nucleotides, the CDR3 is TGTGCCAGCAGTTCAACCCCCGGGACAGGGTACGTGGGCACTGAAGCTTTCTTT. Residues: CASSSTPGTGYVGTEAFF.

This clonotype was observed a handful of times. The chain carries TRBV12-3 or TRBV12-4 and TRBJ1-2; 7 bases map to TRBD1. The length of the CDR3 is 11 residues. The trim removed 10 bases at V and 7 bases at J, leaving 6 bases unmatched. The CDR3, as DNA: TGTGCCATTTGGGACAGAGGTGGCTACACCTTC. Translating it yields CAIWDRGGYTF.

The J gene is TRBJ1-5, the V gene TRBV6-1, with 12 positions matching TRBD1. Unmatched junction bases numbered 9, after V lost 6 bases and J lost 0 bases. Germline loops: CDR1 MNHNS, CDR2 SASEGT. The CDR3 totals 18 residues. CDR3: CASSPGQGAGYSNQPQHF. The CDR3 coding sequence is TGTGCCAGCAGCCCGGGACAGGGGGCAGGATATAGCAATCAGCCCCAGCATTTT.

This clonotype was detected a few times. CDR3 protein: CASSLDRTAPQYF. DNA for the CDR3: TGTGCCAGCAGCTTAGATCGAACGGCCCCGCAGTATTTT. V usage is TRBV11-2 and J usage is TRBJ2-3, with no clear D. CDR1 and CDR2 from the germline V gene are SGHAT and FQNNGV. This CDR3 region has 13 residues. Trimming removed 0 bases at V and 10 bases at J, with 11 bases between.

Details on this clonotype: A junction end diverges from the germline sequence, so it may reflect a read error. V and J are TRBV5-6 and TRBJ2-7; TRBD1 matches at 8 bases. The CDR3 loop spans 14 amino acids. Germline V gene lookup returns CDR1 SGHDT and CDR2 YYEEEE. CDR3 DNA sequence: TGTGCCAGCAGCTTACAGGGGGACTCCTACGGGCAGTACTTC. Amino acids: CASSLQGDSYGQYF.

This clonotype has only a few counts. CDR3 sequence reads: CASSFSPGPYEQYF. In DNA form, the CDR3 reads TGTGCCAGCAGTTTTTCTCCAGGGCCCTACGAGCAGTACTTC. V gene TRBV12-3 or TRBV12-4 combines with J gene TRBJ2-7; D is possibly TRBD1 (5 bases). V was trimmed by 3 bases and J by 2 bases, leaving 11 bases between them. This CDR3 contains 14 residues.

V is TRBV6-5 and J is TRBJ1-3; D is perhaps TRBD1 (5 bases). Between the trimmed V and J ends, which lost 0 bases and 4 bases, there was a span of 10 bases. Germline V gives CDR1 MNHEY, CDR2 SVGAGI. This CDR3 comprises 15 residues. CDR3 bases: TGTGCCAGCAGTTACTCGATTCCAGGGGGAAACACCATATATTTT. Its protein is CASSYSIPGGNTIYF.

The gene calls are TRBV10-3 and TRBJ2-3; 11 nucleotides match TRBD2. This CDR3 region has 16 residues. CDR1 and CDR2 (germline): ENHRY, SYGVKD. V dropped 6 bases and J dropped 2; count of bases not matched to a gene: 7. CDR3 nucleotides: TGTGCCATCAGGCCCATACTAGCGGGGGACACAGATACGCAGTATTTT. This sequence encodes CAIRPILAGDTDTQYF.

The chain is built from TRBV19 and TRBJ2-3; D uncertain. Germline V CDR1 and CDR2: LNHDA, SQIVND (reference sequence). This CDR3 contains 14 residues. V was shortened by 10 bases and J by 2 bases, with 16 bases between the two germline ends. CDR3: CATTRASNTDTQYF. CDR3 DNA: TGTGCCACCACCCGGGCCTCCAACACAGATACGCAGTATTTT.

The rearrangement links TRBV27 to TRBJ1-1; no reliable D call. CDR3 length: 19 residues. V was trimmed by 3 bases and J by 0 bases, leaving 23 bases between them. Germline V gene data show CDR1 as MNHEY and CDR2 as SMNVEV (reference sequence). The CDR3 loop reads CASSFYSARPGRLNTEAFF. In DNA form, the CDR3 reads TGTGCCAGCAGTTTCTACAGTGCGCGGCCCGGACGGTTGAACACTGAAGCTTTCTTT.

The V call is TRBV7-8, the J call TRBJ1-1; 9 nucleotides match TRBD1. In germline, CDR1 is SGHVS, CDR2 FQNEAQ. This CDR3 has 14 residues. V was pared by 5 bases and J by 4 bases, with 5 bases of the junction left unmatched. The CDR3 is CASSPDRGSTEAFF. The CDR3, as DNA: TGTGCCAGCAGCCCCGACAGGGGGAGCACTGAAGCTTTCTTT.

The V and J genes are TRBV5-1 and TRBJ2-5; possible D gene TRBD1, 6 bases. This CDR3 contains 15 residues. Germline V gives CDR1 SGHRS, CDR2 YFSETQ. Trimming took off 4 bases at V and 5 bases at J, with 18 bases between the two ends. The CDR3 nucleotides are TGCGCCAGCAGCCCGGGACACCTATACATGGAGACCCAGTACTTC. This gives the protein CASSPGHLYMETQYF.

This clonotype was counted between two and nine times. The chain recombines TRBV6-1 with TRBJ2-1; TRBD2 aligns across 7 bases. V shed 11 bases, J shed 6 bases, and the junction held 13 bases outside the gene matches. CDR1 is MNHNS and CDR2 is SASEGT in the germline V gene. The CDR3 contains 14 residues. The CDR3 coding sequence is TGTGCCGCAAGCAGGCTAGCGGATTCCAATGAGCAGTTCTTC. It is translated as CAASRLADSNEQFF.

J is TRBJ2-3 and V is TRBV12-3 or TRBV12-4; D might be TRBD2 (7 bases). Trimming removed 4 bases from V and 6 bases from J, with 20 bases in between. The CDR3 is 16 amino acids. The CDR3 is CASSSVRDTGGDTQYF. The DNA for the CDR3 is TGTGCCAGCAGTTCCGTCCGGGACACGGGGGGTGATACGCAGTATTTT.

The rearrangement uses TRBV4-3 and TRBJ2-1; D is perhaps TRBD1 or TRBD2 (6 bases each). The CDR3 runs to 15 residues. V lost 3 bases to trimming and J lost 2 bases, with 11 bases between them. CDR1 and CDR2 from the germline V gene are LGHNA and YSLEER. In nucleotides, the CDR3 is TGCGCCAGCAGCCAGCAGGGGACTGCCTACAATGAGCAGTTCTTC. Translation gives CASSQQGTAYNEQFF.

The chain employs TRBV11-2 and TRBJ2-3; TRBD2 might be the D (6 bases). The germline V gene encodes CDR1 SGHAT and CDR2 FQNNGV. This CDR3 is built from 16 residues. V gave up 5 bases and J gave up 2 bases, with 17 bases separating them. The CDR3 DNA reads as TGTGCCAGCAGCCCCACCGAGGACTACCCCACAGATACGCAGTATTTT. The encoded protein is CASSPTEDYPTDTQYF.

The chain recombines TRBV5-6 with TRBJ2-4; D might be TRBD2 (5 bases). The V gene lost 4 bases and the J gene lost 0 bases, with 20 bases spanning the gap. Germline assignment: CDR1 SGHDT and CDR2 YYEEEE. The CDR3 spans 18 residues. Here the CDR3 reads CASSLERGSRLAKNIQYF. CDR3 DNA sequence: TGTGCCAGCAGCCTGGAACGCGGGTCGAGACTAGCCAAAAACATTCAGTACTTC.

This clonotype was detected a few times. The rearrangement joins TRBV12-3 or TRBV12-4 to TRBJ2-1; TRBD2 matches at 9 bases. This CDR3 spans 14 amino acids. Trimming took 2 bases from V and 7 from J; bases not matched to a gene: 3. The CDR3 DNA reads as TGTGCCAGCAGTTTACAGCTAGCGGGGAATGAGCAGTTCTTC. Translating it yields CASSLQLAGNEQFF.

This clonotype turned up a few times. V and J are TRBV6-2 or TRBV6-3 and TRBJ2-5, with TRBD2 matching over 8 bases. The CDR3 runs to 20 residues. V dropped 0 bases and J dropped 4; count of bases not matched to a gene: 19. Germline CDR1 is MNHEY and CDR2 is SVGEGT. The CDR3 coding sequence is TGTGCCAGCAGTTACTCGACTGGTGCGGGAGGATGGGCTTGGTTAGAGACCCAGTACTTC. This sequence encodes CASSYSTGAGGWAWLETQYF.

The chain has TRBV7-8 and TRBJ2-2; 9 bases align to TRBD1. J gave up 4 bases and V 0 bases, and 6 bases lay outside the gene matches. This CDR3 comprises 17 residues. Germline CDR1 and CDR2: SGHVS and FQNEAQ. The CDR3 sequence is CASSLAGTGRITGELFF. The CDR3 nucleotides read TGTGCCAGCAGCTTAGCCGGGACAGGGAGGATCACCGGGGAGCTGTTTTTT.